These 17 T cell receptor beta chains came from one sample sequenced in a study of T cell repertoires in cytomegalovirus infection. TCRdb redid the calling of the reads with MiXCR, one entry per CDR3 protein. The data contain some 560,000 distinct CDR3 sequences, under 45% of them singletons. These receptors have no identified antigens. The sample was cultured PBMCs, taken from culture after CMV antigen stimulation. The receptors come from a human donor in good health (CMV status not recorded). Some clones in this sample may be carry-over from other donors' samples.

The rearrangement uses TRBV7-9 and TRBJ2-1, with TRBD2 matching 9 bases. The CDR3 sequence is 17 residues long. CDR1 is SEHNR and CDR2 is FQNEAQ in the germline V gene (reference sequence). Trimming took 5 bases from V and 8 from J; bases not matched to a gene: 16. The CDR3 here is CASSPSSLAGVLDEQFF. For the CDR3, the DNA is TGTGCCAGCAGCCCTTCCTCCTTAGCGGGAGTTCTCGATGAGCAGTTCTTC.

V usage is TRBV7-2 and J usage is TRBJ2-7; D is possibly TRBD1 (6 bases). The CDR3 covers 14 residues. Trimming removed 5 bases from V and 0 bases from J, with 11 bases in between. CDR1 SGHTA and CDR2 FQGNSA come from the germline V gene. Here the CDR3 reads CASSPTGSSYEQYF. The CDR3 nucleotides read TGTGCCAGCAGCCCGACAGGCTCCTCCTACGAGCAGTACTTC. Full variable domain (remainder filled in from reference TRBV7-2 and TRBJ2-7): GAGVSQSPSNKVTEKGKDVELRCDPISGHTALYWYRQSLGQGLEFLIYFQGNSAPDKSGLPSDRFSAERTGGSVSTLTIQRTQQEDSAVYLCASSPTGSSYEQYFGPGTRLTVT.

The chain uses TRBV2 and TRBJ2-3; 7 positions match TRBD2. There are 14 residues in the CDR3. The V gene end was trimmed by 10 bases and the J gene end by 0 bases; junction bases not matched to a gene: 7. Germline-derived CDR1 and CDR2 are SNHLY and FYNNEI. In DNA form, the CDR3 reads TGTGCCATCACTCGCGGGAGTAGCACAGATACGCAGTATTTT. It is translated as CAITRGSSTDTQYF.

The chain has TRBV6-5 and TRBJ2-3; D might be TRBD1 or TRBD2, each matching 6 bases. Germline CDR1 is MNHEY and CDR2 is SVGAGI. The CDR3 spans 15 residues. V was trimmed by 0 bases and J by 5 bases, leaving 12 bases between them. This CDR3 is CASSYSMGGGDTQYF. CDR3 nucleotide sequence: TGTGCCAGCAGTTACTCGATGGGGGGCGGAGATACGCAGTATTTT.

The J gene is TRBJ2-7, the V gene TRBV2, with a tentative D call TRBD1 (6 bases). In germline, CDR1 is SNHLY, CDR2 FYNNEI. This CDR3 is 15 amino acids long. V lost 1 base, J lost 2 bases, and 12 bases lay in between. The CDR3 DNA reads as TGTGCCAGCAGTGAAGGACAGGAGAACCCCTACGAGCAGTACTTC. It is translated as CASSEGQENPYEQYF. Supplemented by reference TRBV2 and TRBJ2-7, the full variable domain reads EPEVTQTPSHQVTQMGQEVILRCVPISNHLYFYWYRQILGQKVEFLVSFYNNEISEKSEIFDDQFSVERPDGSNFTLKIRSTKLEDSAMYFCASSEGQENPYEQYFGPGTRLTVT.

The chain combines TRBV30 with TRBJ2-7; 9 bases align to TRBD1. Per the germline V gene, CDR1 is GTSNPN and CDR2 is SVGIG (reference sequence). V gave up 5 bases and J gave up 5 bases; unmatched junction bases: 10. This CDR3 spans 14 amino acids. CDR3 residues: CAWGDGTGYDEQYF. CDR3 nucleotides: TGTGCCTGGGGGGACGGGACAGGGTACGACGAGCAGTACTTC.

The CDR3 reads CASSKLRTSQFRDSNQPQHF. The CDR3 DNA reads TGTGCCAGCAGTAAATTAAGGACATCACAGTTCAGGGATAGCAATCAGCCCCAGCATTTT. J is TRBJ1-5 and V is TRBV7-6, with D possibly TRBD1 on 5 matching bases. Between the trimmed V and J ends, which lost 6 bases and 0 bases, there was a span of 27 bases. The length of the CDR3 is 20 residues. The germline CDR1 and CDR2 sequences are SGHVS and FNYEAQ. Using reference TRBV7-6 and TRBJ1-5 for the parts outside the CDR3, the full variable domain is GAGVSQSPRYKVTKRGQDVALRCDPISGHVSLYWYRQALGQGPEFLTYFNYEAQQDKSGLPNDRFSAERPEGSISTLTIQRTEQRDSAMYRCASSKLRTSQFRDSNQPQHFGDGTRLSIL.

This chain links TRBV6-5 with TRBJ2-1; D ambiguous. Deletions cut 0 bases from V and 9 bases from J, with 9 bases between. Germline lookup yields CDR1 MNHEY and CDR2 SVGAGI. This CDR3 has 13 residues. CDR3 DNA: TGTGCCAGCAGTTACTCGATTGGTGGTGAGCAGTTCTTC. Translating it yields CASSYSIGGEQFF.

V and J are TRBV20-1 and TRBJ1-6; TRBD1 matches at 9 bases. V lost 0 bases, J lost 2 bases, and 14 bases stayed unmatched. The CDR3 length is 20 residues. Germline values: CDR1 DFQATT, CDR2 SNEGSKA (reference sequence). The DNA of the CDR3 is TGCAGTGCTAGAGATCGGAGGGACAGGGCGGCGATAACCTATAATTCACCCCTCCACTTT. Its protein is CSARDRRDRAAITYNSPLHF.

CDR3 bases: TGTGCCAGCAGCTCCGAGGGGTTCTCTGGAAACACCATATATTTT. Residues: CASSSEGFSGNTIYF. The chain recombines TRBV7-6 with TRBJ1-3; perhaps TRBD1 as D (5 bases). The CDR3 covers 15 residues. Germline V lookup: CDR1 SGHVS, CDR2 FNYEAQ. Trimming left V 4 bases short and J 0 bases short, with 10 bases between. Full variable domain (missing parts from reference TRBV7-6 and TRBJ1-3): GAGVSQSPRYKVTKRGQDVALRCDPISGHVSLYWYRQALGQGPEFLTYFNYEAQQDKSGLPNDRFSAERPEGSISTLTIQRTEQRDSAMYRCASSSEGFSGNTIYFGEGSWLTVV.

This clonotype has only a few counts. The rearrangement links TRBV10-3 to TRBJ1-1, with D unclear. Germline CDR1 and CDR2: ENHRY and SYGVKD. Trimming took off 11 bases at V and 5 bases at J, with 27 bases between the two ends. CDR3 length: 16 amino acids. The CDR3 reads CAVTKNPTALRTEAFF. The CDR3 bases are TGTGCCGTCACCAAGAATCCGACCGCACTAAGGACTGAAGCTTTCTTT.

This clonotype showed up just a few times. The chain links TRBV6-1 to TRBJ2-5, with 7 bases identical to TRBD1. Germline V gene lookup returns CDR1 MNHNS and CDR2 SASEGT. V shed 5 bases, J shed 4 bases, and the junction held 4 bases outside the gene matches. The CDR3 runs 13 residues. The CDR3 here is CASSTTGIETQYF. The CDR3 nucleotides are TGTGCCAGCAGTACGACAGGGATAGAGACCCAGTACTTC.

This clonotype was recorded a few times. CDR3 amino acids: CASSLPPLAGSETQYF. The CDR3 region has the DNA TGTGCCAGCAGCTTACCCCCTTTAGCCGGGTCGGAGACCCAGTACTTC. The V and J genes are TRBV7-6 and TRBJ2-5, with no clear D. The V and J ends lost 2 bases and 5 bases respectively, with 18 bases between them. CDR1 and CDR2 (germline): SGHVS, FNYEAQ. The CDR3 loop spans 16 amino acids.

At least ten counts were recorded for this clonotype. J is TRBJ1-2 and V is TRBV28; 7 bases match TRBD1. V shed 4 bases, J shed 0 bases, and the junction held 14 bases outside the gene matches. The CDR3 consists of 18 residues. Germline V CDR1 and CDR2: MDHEN, SYDVKM. In DNA form, the CDR3 reads TGTGCCAGCAGTTCAAACCGGGACAGCGAGTTAGCTAACTATGGCTACACCTTC. Translated, it gives CASSSNRDSELANYGYTF.

CDR3 in DNA: TGTGCCAGCAGCTTGGGACGACTAGGGGGCTACAATGAGCAGTTCTTC. It translates to CASSLGRLGGYNEQFF. J is TRBJ2-1 and V is TRBV5-8; either TRBD1 or TRBD2 may fit D (6 bases each). This CDR3 has 16 amino acids. Germline CDR1 SGHTS, CDR2 YDEGEE. The ends were cut back, 0 bases at V and 3 bases at J, with 13 bases in the middle. Using reference TRBV5-8 and TRBJ2-1 for the parts outside the CDR3, the full variable domain is EAGVTQSPTHLIKTRGQQATLRCSPISGHTSVYWYQQALGLGLQFLLWYDEGEERNRGNFPPRFSGRQFPNYSSELNVNALELEDSALYLCASSLGRLGGYNEQFFGPGTRLTVL.

This clonotype was detected a few times. This chain connects TRBV4-3 to TRBJ2-3; TRBD2 matches 10 bases. Germline values: CDR1 LGHNA, CDR2 YSLEER. J lost 6 bases, V lost 0 bases, and 9 bases had no gene match. This CDR3 region has 17 residues. In nucleotides, the CDR3 is TGCGCCAGCAGCCAAGATCTCCTAGCGGGAGCGTCGGATACGCAGTATTTT. This encodes CASSQDLLAGASDTQYF.

This clonotype was observed a few times. This sequence joins TRBV7-2 and TRBJ1-5; a weak D match, TRBD1 (5 bases). CDR1 SGHTA and CDR2 FQGNSA come from the germline V gene. CDR3 length: 16 amino acids. Trimming removed 6 bases at V and 0 bases at J, with 15 bases between. The CDR3 spells CASSLRGVYSNQPQHF. CDR3 in DNA: TGTGCCAGCAGTCTTAGGGGAGTCTATAGCAATCAGCCCCAGCATTTT. The full variable domain, with the rest looked up from reference TRBV7-2 and TRBJ1-5, is GAGVSQSPSNKVTEKGKDVELRCDPISGHTALYWYRQSLGQGLEFLIYFQGNSAPDKSGLPSDRFSAERTGGSVSTLTIQRTQQEDSAVYLCASSLRGVYSNQPQHFGDGTRLSIL.